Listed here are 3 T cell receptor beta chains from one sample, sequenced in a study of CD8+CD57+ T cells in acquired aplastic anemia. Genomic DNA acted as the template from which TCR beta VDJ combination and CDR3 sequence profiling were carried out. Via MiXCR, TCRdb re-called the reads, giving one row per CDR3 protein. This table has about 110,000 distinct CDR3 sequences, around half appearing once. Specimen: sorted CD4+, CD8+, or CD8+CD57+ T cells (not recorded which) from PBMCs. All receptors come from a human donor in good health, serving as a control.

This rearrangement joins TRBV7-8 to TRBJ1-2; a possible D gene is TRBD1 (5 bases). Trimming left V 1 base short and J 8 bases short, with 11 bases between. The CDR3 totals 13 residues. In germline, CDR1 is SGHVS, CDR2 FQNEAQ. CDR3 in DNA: TGTGCCAGCAGCTTAGTTAGGGGCTCGGGCTACACCTTC. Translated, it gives CASSLVRGSGYTF.

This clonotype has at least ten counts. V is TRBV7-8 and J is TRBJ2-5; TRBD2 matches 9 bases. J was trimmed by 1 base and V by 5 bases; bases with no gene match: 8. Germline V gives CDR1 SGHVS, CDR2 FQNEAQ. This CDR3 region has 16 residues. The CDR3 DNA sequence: TGTGCCAGCAGCAGCCGTCTAGCGGGGTCCCAAGAGACCCAGTACTTC. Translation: CASSSRLAGSQETQYF.

The CDR3 coding sequence is TGTGCCAGTAGTATGCGCAGAGACTATGGCTACACCTTC. This gives the protein CASSMRRDYGYTF. The chain joins TRBV19 to TRBJ1-2; no clear D gene. From germline, CDR1 is LNHDA and CDR2 SQIVND (reference sequence). The CDR3 is 13 residues long. The V end was cut by 3 bases, the J end by 3 bases, with 8 bases between.